One and the same sample provided the 26 T cell receptor beta chains below, sequenced in a study of early T cells in non-severe SARS-CoV-2 infection. Via MiXCR, TCRdb re-called the 5' RACE reads, giving one row per CDR3 protein. The data show tens of thousands of distinct CDR3 sequences, about 14% seen once. Sequenced input: whole blood. The receptors here all came from an adult who was a healthcare worker with PCR-confirmed SARS-CoV-2 infection or an uninfected control (not recorded which).

This clonotype came up many times. The rearrangement links TRBV30 to TRBJ1-5, with 8 bases matching TRBD1. This CDR3 contains 16 residues. Trimming cost V 2 bases and J 1 base; bases outside gene matches: 7. Germline V gene data show CDR1 as GTSNPN and CDR2 as SVGIG (reference sequence). The CDR3 sequence is CAWSSTGGTSNQPQHF. The CDR3, as DNA: TGTGCCTGGAGTTCTACAGGGGGAACGAGCAATCAGCCCCAGCATTTT.

This clonotype appeared a few times. The CDR3 loop is CASSQGGGNQPQHF. As DNA, the CDR3 is TGTGCCAGCAGTCAGGGTGGGGGCAATCAGCCCCAGCATTTT. The rearrangement uses TRBV6-6 and TRBJ1-5, with TRBD1 as a possible D gene (5 bases). The CDR3 extends over 14 amino acids. V was clipped by 5 bases and J by 2 bases, with 10 bases between them. Per the germline V gene, CDR1 is MNHNY and CDR2 is SVGAGI (reference sequence).

The V and J genes are TRBV30 and TRBJ2-2; D is possibly TRBD1 (5 bases). The V end was cut by 5 bases, the J end by 1 base, with 11 bases between. The CDR3 covers 14 residues. Germline V gene lookup returns CDR1 GTSNPN and CDR2 SVGIG (reference sequence). The CDR3: CAWRTTGNTGELFF. The CDR3, as DNA: TGTGCCTGGCGAACCACAGGGAACACCGGGGAGCTGTTTTTT.

In regard to this clonotype: This may be a read error: a much more frequent sequence differs by one nucleotide. This sequence joins TRBV11-2 and TRBJ1-3; D unclear. The CDR3 is 14 amino acids. Germline V gene sequence: CDR1 SGHAT, CDR2 FQNNGV. CDR3 coding DNA: TGTGTCAGCAGCTTGCCGGACTATGGAAACACCATATATTTT. This encodes CVSSLPDYGNTIYF. The full variable domain, rest sourced from reference TRBV11-2 and TRBJ1-3, is EAGVAQSPRYKIIEKRQSVAFWCNPISGHATLYWYQQILGQGPKLLIQFQNNGVVDDSQLPKDRFSAERLKGVDSTLKIQPAKLEDSAVYLCVSSLPDYGNTIYFGEGSWLTVV.

The rearrangement joins TRBV6-6 to TRBJ2-1; 12 bases match TRBD2. This CDR3 spans 20 amino acids. The germline gives CDR1 MNHNY, CDR2 SVGAGI (reference sequence). Losses at the gene ends were 9 bases for V and 10 bases for J; bases not matched to a gene: 28. CDR3 loop: CASSGAYLAPLAGGPLEQFF. CDR3 sequence (DNA): TGTGCCAGTTCGGGCGCGTACCTGGCTCCTCTAGCGGGAGGGCCGTTAGAGCAGTTCTTC.

V and J are TRBV29-1 and TRBJ2-1, with 9 positions matching TRBD2. The germline gives CDR1 SQVTM, CDR2 ANQGSEA. The CDR3 extends over 13 amino acids. With 6 bases clipped from V and 7 bases from J, the junction kept 7 bases outside the gene matches. The CDR3 coding sequence is TGCAGCGTAGCGGGGCTAGCGGGAAATGAGCAGTTCTTC. Residues: CSVAGLAGNEQFF.

This clonotype was counted only a few times. The chain carries TRBV5-1 and TRBJ2-7; unclear D gene. CDR1 SGHRS and CDR2 YFSETQ come from the germline V gene. The CDR3 covers 12 residues. V gave up 7 bases and J gave up 3 bases, with 11 bases separating them. The CDR3 DNA reads as TGCGCCAGCTCGGGCAGCTTCTACGAGCAGTACTTC. It is translated as CASSGSFYEQYF.

The sample holds a few counts of this clonotype. The chain is built from TRBV7-6 and TRBJ1-1, with D hard to call. The CDR3 loop spans 13 amino acids. The germline V and J ends were trimmed by 3 bases and 1 base, with 6 bases remaining between them. The germline V gene encodes CDR1 SGHVS and CDR2 FNYEAQ. The CDR3 region is CASSFGENTEAFF. DNA for the CDR3: TGTGCCAGCAGCTTTGGGGAGAACACTGAAGCTTTCTTT. The whole variable domain, filled in from reference TRBV7-6 and TRBJ1-1, reads GAGVSQSPRYKVTKRGQDVALRCDPISGHVSLYWYRQALGQGPEFLTYFNYEAQQDKSGLPNDRFSAERPEGSISTLTIQRTEQRDSAMYRCASSFGENTEAFFGQGTRLTVV.

The sample holds a few counts of this clonotype. This sequence joins TRBV7-9 and TRBJ1-6; TRBD1 might be the D (5 bases). Per germline, CDR1 SEHNR and CDR2 FQNEAQ (reference sequence). The CDR3 is 13 amino acids. The V and J ends lost 2 bases and 7 bases respectively, with 6 bases between them. The CDR3 region is CASSLPGNSPLHF. The CDR3 DNA reads TGTGCCAGCAGCTTACCAGGGAATTCACCCCTCCACTTT.

The table lists this clonotype with many counts. This chain connects TRBV6-2 or TRBV6-3 to TRBJ2-1, with 11 bases fitting TRBD2. CDR3 length: 14 amino acids. The germline V gene encodes CDR1 MNHEY and CDR2 SVGEGT. The V segment lost 6 bases and the J segment 9 bases; nucleotides outside the gene matches: 7. The CDR3 nucleotides are TGTGCCAGCAGCGATAGCGGGGGGGCCAGTGAGCAGTTCTTC. Its protein is CASSDSGGASEQFF.

For this clonotype: A single base separates this from a much larger clone, so it may be a read error. The V and J genes are TRBV12-3 or TRBV12-4 and TRBJ2-2, with TRBD1 identical over 7 bases. There are 15 residues in the CDR3. V was pared by 6 bases and J by 4 bases, with 8 bases of the junction left unmatched. CDR3 in amino acids: CASRPGTVTTGELFF. Written as DNA, the CDR3 is TGTGCCAGCAGGCCCGGGACAGTGACCACCGGGGAGCTGTTTTTT.

This clonotype was detected ten times or more. The chain joins TRBV9 to TRBJ2-5; 12 nucleotides align to TRBD2. In germline, CDR1 is SGDLS, CDR2 YYNGEE. CDR3 size: 15 residues. Trimming removed 4 bases from V and 1 base from J; junction bases left unmatched: 2. CDR3 protein: CASSLAGGSQETQYF. The CDR3, as DNA: TGTGCCAGCAGCCTAGCGGGGGGGAGCCAAGAGACCCAGTACTTC.

This clonotype was found a few times. This rearrangement joins TRBV29-1 to TRBJ2-7, with no clear D. The CDR3 has 13 residues. V was cut by 6 bases and J by 6 bases, with 18 bases left in between. The germline V gene has CDR1 SQVTM and CDR2 ANQGSEA. The CDR3 DNA reads as TGCAGCGTCGCCCTCGGGTCCCCCGGCGAGCAGTACTTC. It specifies CSVALGSPGEQYF.

This clonotype showed up just a few times. The chain carries TRBV30 and TRBJ1-6; D is uncertain. Germline-derived CDR1 and CDR2 are GTSNPN and SVGIG (reference sequence). V gave up 5 bases and J gave up 10 bases, with 15 bases separating them. The CDR3 totals 13 residues. The CDR3 is CAWDTVEKSPLHF. DNA for the CDR3: TGTGCCTGGGATACAGTGGAAAAATCACCCCTCCACTTT.

This clonotype has a count of ten or more. The chain recombines TRBV6-5 with TRBJ2-1, with D perhaps given as TRBD1 or TRBD2 (6 bases each). Trimming removed 6 bases at V and 3 bases at J, with 15 bases between. This CDR3 is built from 15 residues. Germline V gene data show CDR1 as MNHEY and CDR2 as SVGAGI. Here the CDR3 DNA reads TGTGCCAGCAGAGGGGGGCCAGGAAGCTACAATGAGCAGTTCTTC. It specifies CASRGGPGSYNEQFF.

CDR3 loop: CASSLRLAGVNEQFF. Written as DNA, the CDR3 is TGTGCCAGCAGTTTACGCCTAGCGGGGGTTAATGAGCAGTTCTTC. This sequence joins TRBV12-3 or TRBV12-4 and TRBJ2-1, with TRBD2 identical over 10 bases. The CDR3 is 15 amino acids. V shed 2 bases and J 7 bases; nucleotides not matched to a gene: 5.

This clonotype was seen a handful of times. The rearrangement links TRBV5-4 to TRBJ2-1; no firm D call. V was pared by 4 bases and J by 0 bases, with 14 bases between. The CDR3 has 16 amino acids. Germline-derived CDR1 and CDR2 are SGHNT and YYREEE (reference sequence). The CDR3 region has the DNA TGTGCCAGCAGCCCGGGTGTGGGAAGCTCCTACAATGAGCAGTTCTTC. Protein product: CASSPGVGSSYNEQFF.

This clonotype was observed many times. The V and J genes are TRBV7-9 and TRBJ1-1; the D is unclear. V was cut by 2 bases and J by 3 bases, with 10 bases left in between. The germline gives CDR1 SEHNR, CDR2 FQNEAQ (reference sequence). CDR3 length equals 14 residues. CDR3 sequence reads: CASSLKTRDTEAFF. DNA for the CDR3: TGTGCCAGCAGCTTAAAGACCCGGGACACTGAAGCTTTCTTT.

CDR3 amino acids: CASSLRVDNEQFF. The CDR3 region has the DNA TGTGCCAGCAGCTTAAGGGTTGACAATGAGCAGTTCTTC. The chain uses TRBV7-9 and TRBJ2-1; D call uncertain. The germline V gene encodes CDR1 SEHNR and CDR2 FQNEAQ (reference sequence). This CDR3 spans 13 amino acids. V was pared by 2 bases and J by 5 bases, with 7 bases between.

The gene calls are TRBV7-2 and TRBJ1-2, with D possibly being TRBD1 (5 bases). V lost 5 bases and J 1 base, leaving 17 bases between the germline ends. The CDR3 runs 16 residues. In germline, CDR1 is SGHTA, CDR2 FQGNSA. CDR3 amino acids: CASSTHRQRLNYGYTF. As DNA, the CDR3 is TGTGCCAGCAGCACACACCGACAGCGCCTTAACTATGGCTACACCTTC. The variable domain in full, with the rest retrieved from reference TRBV7-2 and TRBJ1-2, is GAGVSQSPSNKVTEKGKDVELRCDPISGHTALYWYRQSLGQGLEFLIYFQGNSAPDKSGLPSDRFSAERTGGSVSTLTIQRTQQEDSAVYLCASSTHRQRLNYGYTFGSGTRLTVV.

This clonotype came up a few times. The chain is built from TRBV6-6 and TRBJ1-5; maybe TRBD1 (6 bases). V was trimmed by 8 bases and J by 1 base, leaving 15 bases between them. The CDR3 length is 15 residues. Germline lookup yields CDR1 MNHNY and CDR2 SVGAGI (reference sequence). CDR3 protein: CASSRGGASNQPQHF. The DNA of the CDR3 is TGTGCCAGCTCCCGCGGGGGGGCGAGCAATCAGCCCCAGCATTTT.

This clonotype was observed at least ten times. DNA of the CDR3: TGTGCCAGCAGTGAAACATCTCCCCAGCTTTACAATGAGCAGTTCTTC. Protein: CASSETSPQLYNEQFF. The chain couples TRBV6-4 to TRBJ2-1; D not certain. V was cut by 3 bases and J by 4 bases, with 16 bases left in between. The CDR3 consists of 16 residues. Germline V gene sequence: CDR1 MRHNA, CDR2 SNTAGT.

This clonotype showed up just a few times. The chain carries TRBV10-3 and TRBJ2-1; TRBD2 matches 8 bases. Germline-derived CDR1 and CDR2 are ENHRY and SYGVKD. The CDR3 is 16 residues long. Germline trimming cut 1 base from V and 4 bases from J; bases unmatched to any gene: 6. The CDR3 DNA reads as TGTGCCATCAGTGAGTGGTCAGCGGGAGAATACAATGAGCAGTTCTTC. The encoded protein is CAISEWSAGEYNEQFF.

This clonotype was seen at least ten times. The V and J genes are TRBV4-1 and TRBJ1-1; D possibly corresponds to TRBD1 (5 bases). V lost 0 bases to trimming and J lost 5 bases, with 16 bases between them. Germline assignment: CDR1 MGHRA and CDR2 YSYEKL. This CDR3 has 16 amino acids. The CDR3 loop is CASSQEKGRRGTEAFF. The CDR3 DNA sequence: TGCGCCAGCAGCCAAGAAAAGGGGCGCCGAGGGACTGAAGCTTTCTTT.

The sample holds one count of this clonotype. A much larger clone sits a single nucleotide away, making a read error possible. The gene calls are TRBV13 and TRBJ2-7; no reliable D call. Germline CDR1 PRHDT, CDR2 FYEKMQ (reference sequence). The CDR3 length is 18 residues. The CDR3 DNA follows: TGTGTCAGCAGCTTAGGGCCTCCGAGGCTGAAAGGCGTCTACGAGCAGTACTTC. Amino acids: CVSSLGPPRLKGVYEQYF.

This chain uses TRBV27 with TRBJ2-6; possible D gene TRBD1, 5 bases. V lost 1 base and J lost 4, with 8 bases in between. The CDR3 totals 15 residues. CDR1 MNHEY and CDR2 SMNVEV come from the germline V gene (reference sequence). CDR3 sequence (DNA): TGTGCCAGCAGTTTATACAGGTCCGGGGCCAACGTCCTGACTTTC. This gives the protein CASSLYRSGANVLTF.